The clone carrying this T cell receptor beta chain showed up just a few times. As handled by the study authors: Estimated nucleated cell counts came from reference gene primer amplification. Assay: immunoSEQ multiplex PCR; the TCRdb copy retains only in-frame clones and omits some. From that table come the V and J calls and clone size; the DNA was used to work out D and trimming. Here the sample spans about 240,000 clones, roughly 82% being singletons. This sample is part of a study of blood T cell repertoires in COVID-19. Looking at the study overall: Sites across the United States, Italy and Spain contributed samples from acute and convalescent COVID-19. T cells, B-cell-depleted T cells, or PBMCs provided the cDNA or gDNA that served as material.

Looked up from germline, CDR1 is PRHDT and CDR2 is FYEKMQ (reference sequence). There are 16 residues in the CDR3. Trimming pared 0 bases from V and 2 bases from J, leaving 12 bases between. Material for sequencing was peripheral blood. The genes are TRBV13 and TRBJ2-3; the D is unclear. This clonotype originated in a man at least 80 years old with acute or convalescent COVID-19. The CDR3 is CASSLGLRGTTDTQYF. CDR3 DNA: TGTGCCAGCAGCTTAGGCCTCCGCGGAACCACAGATACGCAGTATTTT.